The 24 T cell receptor beta chains reported below all come from one sample, sequenced in a study of CD8 T cells in ankylosing spondylitis. From the 5' RACE reads, TCRdb called clonotypes with MiXCR, one entry per CDR3 protein. Among 200,000 to 300,000 distinct CDR3 sequences listed, 8% to 9.5% were seen once. The sample comprised blood, either unsorted or a sorted T cell fraction (not recorded which). The receptor source for this set is a male donor with ankylosing spondylitis or in good health (not recorded which).

This clonotype was observed at least ten times. This chain connects TRBV12-3 or TRBV12-4 to TRBJ2-3; D is unresolved. Trimming left V 3 bases short and J 4 bases short, with 5 bases between. The CDR3 runs to 12 residues. The chain's CDR3 is CASSFWPDTQYF. Written as DNA, the CDR3 is TGTGCCAGCAGTTTTTGGCCAGATACGCAGTATTTT.

This clonotype has a count of ten or more. The chain couples TRBV19 to TRBJ2-2; 11 bases map to TRBD2. The V and J ends lost 5 bases and 5 bases, in that order; junction bases with no gene match: 7. Germline values: CDR1 LNHDA, CDR2 SQIVND (reference sequence). This CDR3 spans 16 amino acids. CDR3 DNA sequence: TGTGCCAGTAGTTTGGGACTAGCGGCCCGGACCGGGGAGCTGTTTTTT. It yields the protein CASSLGLAARTGELFF.

This clonotype was found a few times. The CDR3 coding sequence is TGCGCCAGCAGCTCTAGCGGGGGGATGGAGACCCAGTACTTC. Translated: CASSSSGGMETQYF. The rearrangement uses TRBV5-1 and TRBJ2-5, with 11 bases lining up with TRBD2. With V trimmed by 3 bases and J by 5 bases, 3 bases remained unmatched. Germline V gene data show CDR1 as SGHRS and CDR2 as YFSETQ. This CDR3 comprises 14 residues.

The CDR3 nucleotides read TGCGCCAGCAGCTTGGACTCGACCTCCTACTACGAGCAGTACTTC. Protein product: CASSLDSTSYYEQYF. The V call is TRBV5-1, the J call TRBJ2-7; D unclear. CDR3 length: 15 amino acids. Germline V gives CDR1 SGHRS, CDR2 YFSETQ. V was clipped by 0 bases and J by 3 bases, with 13 bases between them.

This clonotype was found many times. This sequence joins TRBV15 and TRBJ1-4; TRBD1 might be the D (6 bases). The V and J ends lost 0 bases and 8 bases respectively, with 19 bases between them. This CDR3 region has 17 residues. Germline CDR1 reads LNHNV; CDR2 reads YYDKDF (reference sequence). The CDR3 region is CATSRDRRGLATEKLFF. Here the CDR3 DNA reads TGTGCCACCAGCAGAGACCGCAGGGGATTAGCAACGGAAAAACTGTTTTTT.

This clonotype was recorded many times. The rearrangement joins TRBV11-2 to TRBJ2-7, with 10 bases that match TRBD2. The trim removed 1 base at V and 2 bases at J, leaving 2 bases unmatched. This CDR3 contains 15 residues. CDR1 and CDR2 (germline): SGHAT, FQNNGV. The CDR3 DNA is TGTGCCAGCAGCTTAGGGACTAGCGGTCCCTACGAGCAGTACTTC. It specifies CASSLGTSGPYEQYF.

This clonotype was seen at least ten times. This rearrangement joins TRBV5-1 to TRBJ2-1; a weak D match, TRBD1 (7 bases). The germline V gene has CDR1 SGHRS and CDR2 YFSETQ. This CDR3 contains 15 residues. V was shortened by 0 bases and J by 8 bases, with 15 bases between the two germline ends. CDR3: CASSLDLGGGDEQFF. CDR3 DNA sequence: TGCGCCAGCAGCTTGGATTTAGGGGGCGGGGATGAGCAGTTCTTC.

This clonotype was seen ten or more times. The CDR3 sequence is CASSVSGNEQFF. CDR3 coding DNA: TGTGCCAGCTCAGTTAGCGGGAATGAGCAGTTCTTC. The chain recombines TRBV18 with TRBJ2-1; 7 nucleotides agree with TRBD2. The V gene's germline CDR1 is KGHSH and CDR2 LQKENI. The V gene end was trimmed by 5 bases and the J gene end by 7 bases; junction bases not matched to a gene: 2. The CDR3 covers 12 residues.

CDR3 sequence reads: CAMRPKSRYEQYF. In DNA form, the CDR3 reads TGTGCCATGAGACCCAAGTCCCGCTACGAGCAGTACTTC. The chain uses TRBV4-2 and TRBJ2-7; D ambiguous. The germline V gene encodes CDR1 LGHNA and CDR2 YNFKEQ. The CDR3 has 13 residues. V was clipped by 10 bases and J by 3 bases, with 16 bases between them.

In this sample, this clonotype turned up many times. The rearrangement links TRBV12-3 or TRBV12-4 to TRBJ2-1; possibly TRBD2 for D (5 bases). Trimming left V 9 bases short and J 5 bases short, with 14 bases between. This CDR3 spans 13 amino acids. The CDR3 bases are TGTGCCAGTACTCACGAGGGCCACAATGAGCAGTTCTTC. Its translation: CASTHEGHNEQFF.

Ten or more counts support this clonotype. The J gene is TRBJ2-1, the V gene TRBV2, with 15 bases that match TRBD2. CDR1 and CDR2 from the germline V gene are SNHLY and FYNNEI. Unmatched junction bases numbered 8, after V lost 4 bases and J lost 4 bases. The CDR3 length is 18 residues. The chain's CDR3 is CASSVRGTSGRSYNEQFF. DNA for the CDR3: TGTGCCAGCAGTGTCCGCGGGACTAGCGGGAGGAGTTACAATGAGCAGTTCTTC.

This clonotype occurred many times. V is TRBV5-1 and J is TRBJ1-3; weak D call: TRBD1 (5 bases). Germline-derived CDR1 and CDR2 are SGHRS and YFSETQ. The CDR3 contains 15 residues. The ends were cut back, 4 bases at V and 0 bases at J, with 11 bases in the middle. The CDR3 protein is CASSVTEASGNTIYF. The CDR3 region has the DNA TGCGCCAGCAGCGTGACAGAGGCCTCTGGAAACACCATATATTTT.

This clonotype was seen at least ten times. The V and J genes are TRBV7-6 and TRBJ2-2; D not certain. Germline-derived CDR1 and CDR2 are SGHVS and FNYEAQ. V lost 7 bases and J lost 1, with 25 bases in between. The CDR3 has 19 amino acids. As DNA, the CDR3 is TGTGCCAGCACCCTTTCTCTTAAGGTCACGACGGGGAACACCGGGGAGCTGTTTTTT. This sequence encodes CASTLSLKVTTGNTGELFF.

This clonotype was counted many times. The genes are TRBV7-8 and TRBJ1-1; 8 bases are shared with TRBD1. CDR3 length: 14 residues. Germline V gene sequence: CDR1 SGHVS, CDR2 FQNEAQ. V shed 4 bases, J shed 3 bases, and the junction held 4 bases outside the gene matches. The CDR3 nucleotides read TGTGCCAGCAGCTACGCGGACAGGGACACTGAAGCTTTCTTT. It yields the protein CASSYADRDTEAFF. The complete variable domain, with remaining parts taken from reference TRBV7-8 and TRBJ1-1, reads GAGVSQSPRYKVAKRGQDVALRCDPISGHVSLFWYQQALGQGPEFLTYFQNEAQLDKSGLPSDRFFAERPEGSVSTLKIQRTQQEDSAVYLCASSYADRDTEAFFGQGTRLTVV.

This clonotype was observed at least ten times. This chain uses TRBV20-1 with TRBJ2-7; D gene ambiguous. This CDR3 is 11 amino acids long. V lost 4 bases and J 6 bases, leaving 10 bases between the germline ends. Germline-derived CDR1 and CDR2 are DFQATT and SNEGSKA (reference sequence). The CDR3 protein is CSANGQSEQYF. The CDR3 region has the DNA TGCAGTGCTAACGGTCAGTCCGAGCAGTACTTC.

The chain links TRBV7-9 to TRBJ2-1; D uncertain. The CDR3 spans 15 residues. Germline V gives CDR1 SEHNR, CDR2 FQNEAQ (reference sequence). Trimming left V 1 base short and J 3 bases short, with 10 bases between. The CDR3 region is CASSLVPGFYNEQFF. DNA of the CDR3: TGTGCCAGCAGCTTAGTCCCAGGATTCTACAATGAGCAGTTCTTC.

In this sample, this clonotype turned up many times. V and J are TRBV20-1 and TRBJ2-7; no reliable D call. Trimming cost V 0 bases and J 0 bases, with 6 bases left between them. The CDR3 consists of 13 residues. Looked up from germline, CDR1 is DFQATT and CDR2 is SNEGSKA (reference sequence). CDR3 protein: CSAREQSSYEQYF. The DNA for the CDR3 is TGCAGTGCTAGAGAGCAGAGCTCCTACGAGCAGTACTTC.

The V and J genes are TRBV4-1 and TRBJ2-3, with 7 positions matching TRBD2. This CDR3 has 18 amino acids. Looked up from germline, CDR1 is MGHRA and CDR2 is YSYEKL. The V and J ends lost 5 bases and 0 bases, in that order; junction bases with no gene match: 14. The CDR3 region is CASSFLGLQSPSTDTQYF. The CDR3 DNA is TGCGCCAGCAGCTTCCTGGGACTACAAAGCCCTAGCACAGATACGCAGTATTTT.

Turning to this clonotype: A much larger clone sits a single nucleotide away, making a read error possible. Since no conserved phenylalanine or tryptophan closes the CDR3, a read error is the likely cause. The chain recombines TRBV19 with TRBJ2-5, with 12 bases aligning to TRBD2. CDR3 length: 15 amino acids. Losses at the gene ends were 6 bases for V and 5 bases for J; bases not matched to a gene: 7. CDR1 is LNHDA, CDR2 SQIVND, per germline (reference sequence). In DNA, the CDR3 is TGTGCCAGTAGCCGACTAGCGGGAGATGGGGAGACCCAGTACTCC. Its protein product is CASSRLAGDGETQYS.

This clonotype appeared many times. This chain joins TRBV7-2 and TRBJ2-2; TRBD2 matches 9 bases. Germline-derived CDR1 and CDR2 are SGHTA and FQGNSA. There are 16 residues in the CDR3. Losses at the gene ends were 7 bases for V and 5 bases for J; bases not matched to a gene: 11. CDR3 residues: CASTPVVAGGTGELFF. The CDR3 bases are TGTGCCAGCACCCCAGTGGTGGCGGGAGGGACCGGGGAGCTGTTTTTT.

This clonotype was detected ten times or more. The rearrangement joins TRBV6-5 to TRBJ1-5; D is unclear. The V gene's germline CDR1 is MNHEY and CDR2 SVGAGI. CDR3 length: 13 residues. Trimming removed 0 bases at V and 6 bases at J, with 6 bases between. The CDR3, as DNA: TGTGCCAGCAGTTACTCGAGAAGTCAGCCCCAGCATTTT. Translation: CASSYSRSQPQHF.

J is TRBJ2-5 and V is TRBV27; tentatively, D is TRBD2 (5 bases). V gave up 6 bases and J gave up 4 bases, with 18 bases separating them. Germline CDR1 and CDR2: MNHEY and SMNVEV (reference sequence). The CDR3 consists of 15 residues. As DNA, the CDR3 is TGTGCCAGCAGCTACCGTGCAGTGGACTCAGAGACCCAGTACTTC. Amino acids: CASSYRAVDSETQYF.

This clonotype showed up many times. The genes are TRBV20-1 and TRBJ1-1; D is undetermined. Germline CDR1 reads DFQATT; CDR2 reads SNEGSKA (reference sequence). V was trimmed by 6 bases and J by 8 bases, leaving 13 bases between them. CDR3 length: 11 amino acids. The CDR3 loop is CSATPNKEAFF. The CDR3 nucleotides are TGCAGTGCAACACCAAACAAGGAAGCTTTCTTT.

This clonotype came up many times. The J gene is TRBJ2-5, the V gene TRBV11-2; 7 positions match TRBD2. There are 16 residues in the CDR3. Germline V gene lookup returns CDR1 SGHAT and CDR2 FQNNGV. V gave up 5 bases and J gave up 0 bases; unmatched junction bases: 9. DNA for the CDR3: TGTGCCAGCAGCGAGTGGGACTACCAGTACCAAGAGACCCAGTACTTC. The encoded protein is CASSEWDYQYQETQYF.